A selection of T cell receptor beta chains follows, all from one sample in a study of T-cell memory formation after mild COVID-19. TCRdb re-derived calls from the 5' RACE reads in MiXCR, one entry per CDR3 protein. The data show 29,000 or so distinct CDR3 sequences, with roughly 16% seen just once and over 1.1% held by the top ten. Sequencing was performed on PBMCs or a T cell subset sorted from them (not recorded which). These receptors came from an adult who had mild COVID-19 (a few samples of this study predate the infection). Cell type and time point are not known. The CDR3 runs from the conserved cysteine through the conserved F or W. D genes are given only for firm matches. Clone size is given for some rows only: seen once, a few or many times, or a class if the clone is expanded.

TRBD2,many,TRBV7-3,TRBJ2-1,CASSNRTSGGAWFF,TGTGCCAGCAGCAACCGGACTAGCGGGGGGGCCTGGTTCTTC
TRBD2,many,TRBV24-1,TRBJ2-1,CATSDQREAPYNEQFF,TGTGCCACCAGTGACCAGCGGGAGGCCCCATACAATGAGCAGTTCTTC
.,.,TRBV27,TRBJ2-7,CASSPEREVIEQYF,TGTGCCAGCAGTCCCGAAAGGGAGGTGATCGAGCAGTACTTC
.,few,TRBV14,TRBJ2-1,CASSRLTSSSYNEQFF,TGTGCCAGCAGCCGCTTGACATCTAGCTCCTACAATGAGCAGTTCTTC
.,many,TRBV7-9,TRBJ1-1,CASTIPLYGETYKAFF,TGTGCCAGCACCATTCCACTATATGGGGAAACGTACAAGGCTTTCTTT
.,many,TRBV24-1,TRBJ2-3,CATSDSRSPSTDTQYF,TGTGCCACCAGTGACTCCAGATCCCCTAGCACAGATACGCAGTATTTT
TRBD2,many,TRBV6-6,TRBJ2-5,CASHRLAGGLGETQYF,TGTGCCAGCCACCGGCTAGCGGGAGGGCTAGGGGAGACCCAGTACTTC
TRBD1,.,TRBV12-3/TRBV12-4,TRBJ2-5,CASSLGSIGQGTFF,TGTGCCAGCAGTTTAGGATCGATTGGACAGGGGACGTTCTTC
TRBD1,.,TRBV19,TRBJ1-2,CASNWDSTNYGYTF,TGTGCCAGTAACTGGGACAGCACAAACTATGGCTACACCTTC
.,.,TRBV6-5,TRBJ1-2,CASSYSKGPYGYTF,TGTGCCAGCAGTTACTCCAAGGGACCATATGGCTACACCTTC
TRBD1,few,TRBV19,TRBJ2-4,CASSRGEDRGLLAKNIQYF,TGTGCCAGCAGTAGGGGCGAGGACAGGGGACTCTTAGCCAAAAACATTCAGTACTTC
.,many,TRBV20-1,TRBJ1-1,CSARDSSSLGAFF,TGCAGTGCTAGAGATTCGTCGTCCCTTGGAGCTTTCTTT
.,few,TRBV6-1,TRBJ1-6,CASSEAPGSPLHF,TGTGCCAGCAGTGAAGCCCCCGGATCACCCCTCCACTTT
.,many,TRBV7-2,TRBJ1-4,CASSLATGPNEKLFF,TGTGCCAGCAGCTTAGCGACAGGCCCTAATGAAAAACTGTTTTTT
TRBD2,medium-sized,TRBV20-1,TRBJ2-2,CSALRGGAAGELFF,TGCAGTGCTCTGCGCGGGGGGGCCGCGGGGGAGCTGTTTTTT
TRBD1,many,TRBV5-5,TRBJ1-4,CASSRTGTNEKLFF,TGTGCCAGCAGCCGGACAGGAACTAATGAAAAACTGTTTTTT
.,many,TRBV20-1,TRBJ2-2,CSARSVGTGELFF,TGCAGTGCTAGATCGGTGGGGACCGGGGAGCTGTTTTTT
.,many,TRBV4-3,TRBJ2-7,CASSQRLYEQYF,TGCGCCAGCAGCCAGCGACTCTACGAGCAGTACTTC
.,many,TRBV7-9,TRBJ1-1,CASSATLGASGEAFF,TGTGCCAGCAGCGCAACCCTCGGGGCGAGTGGGGAAGCTTTCTTT
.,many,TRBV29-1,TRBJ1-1,CSVEVDGRMNTEAFF,TGCAGCGTTGAGGTTGATGGGAGGATGAACACTGAAGCTTTCTTT
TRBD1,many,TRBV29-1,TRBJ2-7,CSGSGTASYEQYF,TGCAGCGGATCCGGGACAGCCTCCTACGAGCAGTACTTC
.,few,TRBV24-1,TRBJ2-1,CATSDLSQGNEQFF,TGTGCCACCAGTGATTTGAGCCAGGGTAATGAGCAGTTCTTC
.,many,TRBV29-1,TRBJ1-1,CSVEDTGLEAFF,TGCAGCGTTGAAGATACAGGGCTTGAAGCTTTCTTT
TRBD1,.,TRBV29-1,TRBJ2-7,CSVEGQNSYEQYF,TGCAGCGTTGAGGGACAGAACTCCTACGAGCAGTACTTC
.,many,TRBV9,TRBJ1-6,CASSEATVSSPLHF,TGTGCCAGCAGCGAAGCGACAGTCTCCTCACCCCTCCACTTT
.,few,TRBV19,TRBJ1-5,CASSIGRSGNQPQHF,TGTGCCAGTAGTATTGGGCGCAGCGGAAATCAGCCCCAGCATTTT
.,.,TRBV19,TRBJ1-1,CASSAMVGGNTEAFF,TGTGCCAGTAGTGCTATGGTCGGGGGGAACACTGAAGCTTTCTTT
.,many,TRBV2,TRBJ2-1,CASRNYNEQFF,TGTGCCAGCAGGAACTACAATGAGCAGTTCTTC
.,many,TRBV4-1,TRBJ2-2,CASSRPGLGTGELFF,TGCGCCAGCAGCCGACCGGGGCTAGGGACCGGGGAGCTGTTTTTT
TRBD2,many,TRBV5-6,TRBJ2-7,CASSLLHGGSSHYEQYF,TGTGCCAGCAGCTTGCTCCACGGGGGGTCCTCCCACTACGAGCAGTACTTC
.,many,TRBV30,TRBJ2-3,CAWRRRGVTDTQYF,TGTGCCTGGAGGAGGCGTGGGGTGACAGATACGCAGTATTTT
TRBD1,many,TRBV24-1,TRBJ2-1,CATSDSRTGGYNEQFF,TGTGCCACCAGTGATTCCCGGACAGGGGGGTACAATGAGCAGTTCTTC
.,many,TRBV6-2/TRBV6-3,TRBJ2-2,CASMGHGGDGELFF,TGTGCCAGCATGGGGCATGGGGGCGACGGGGAGCTGTTTTTT
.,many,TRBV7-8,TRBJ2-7,CASSLAGAYYEQYF,TGTGCCAGCAGCTTGGCAGGGGCCTACTACGAGCAGTACTTC
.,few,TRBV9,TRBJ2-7,CASSVAGNYEQYF,TGTGCCAGCAGCGTAGCGGGCAACTACGAGCAGTACTTC
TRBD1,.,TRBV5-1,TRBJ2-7,CASSFGTGTTYEQYF,TGCGCCAGCAGCTTCGGGACAGGGACTACCTACGAGCAGTACTTC
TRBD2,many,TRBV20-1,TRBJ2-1,CSARDWTGDGLADEYNEQFF,TGCAGTGCTAGAGATTGGACGGGAGACGGACTAGCGGATGAGTACAATGAGCAGTTCTTC
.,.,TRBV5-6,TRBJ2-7,CASSLFIGEQYF,TGTGCCAGCAGCTTATTCATAGGCGAGCAGTACTTC
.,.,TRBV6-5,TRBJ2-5,CASSYSQSRGRETQYF,TGTGCCAGCAGTTACTCACAGTCTCGGGGCAGAGAGACCCAGTACTTC
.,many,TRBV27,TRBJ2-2,CASSLLGGTTNTGELFF,TGTGCCAGCAGTTTACTGGGGGGGACAACGAACACCGGGGAGCTGTTTTTT
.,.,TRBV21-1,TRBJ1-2,CASSKGAGVRYGYTF,TGTGCCAGCAGCAAAGGGGCAGGGGTCCGCTATGGCTACACCTTC
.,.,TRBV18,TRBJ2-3,CASSSPNTDTQYF,TGTGCCAGCTCCTCTCCCAACACAGATACGCAGTATTTT
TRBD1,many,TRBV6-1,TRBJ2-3,CATINRLGTGSTDTQYF,TGTGCCACCATTAACCGACTTGGGACAGGGAGCACAGATACGCAGTATTTT
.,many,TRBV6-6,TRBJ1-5,CASSYSFLGTSPDDSNQPQHF,TGTGCCAGCAGTTACTCCTTCCTTGGGACCTCACCAGATGATAGCAATCAGCCCCAGCATTTT
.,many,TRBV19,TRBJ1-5,CASSYRAGPLHF,TGTGCCAGTAGCTATAGGGCGGGACCGCTGCATTTT
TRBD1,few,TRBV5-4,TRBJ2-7,CATSPGTVTYEQYF,TGTGCCACCTCTCCCGGGACAGTGACCTACGAGCAGTACTTC
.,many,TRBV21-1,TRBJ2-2,CASSKVAGTSETGELFF,TGTGCCAGCAGCAAAGTAGCGGGGACTAGCGAAACCGGGGAGCTGTTTTTT
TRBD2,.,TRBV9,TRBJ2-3,CASSPLAGGGTDTQYF,TGTGCCAGCAGCCCCTTAGCGGGAGGGGGGACAGATACGCAGTATTTT
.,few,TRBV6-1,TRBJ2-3,CASTLGADTQYF,TGTGCCAGCACCCTGGGAGCAGATACGCAGTATTTT
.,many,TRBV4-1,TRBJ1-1,CASSQGARWEAFF,TGCGCCAGCAGCCAAGGGGCGCGGTGGGAAGCTTTCTTT
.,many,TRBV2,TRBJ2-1,CASSGLALYNEQFF,TGTGCCAGCAGTGGTCTAGCGTTATACAATGAGCAGTTCTTC
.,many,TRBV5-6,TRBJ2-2,CASSLVIPIGGELFF,TGTGCCAGCAGCTTGGTTATTCCCATCGGCGGGGAGCTGTTTTTT
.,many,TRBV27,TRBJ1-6,CASSPQPNSPLHF,TGTGCCAGCAGCCCACAACCTAATTCACCCCTCCACTTT
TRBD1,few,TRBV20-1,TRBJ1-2,CSASPGTGGYGYTF,TGCAGTGCTAGTCCCGGGACAGGGGGCTATGGCTACACCTTC
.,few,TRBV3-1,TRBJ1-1,CASSQSTREAFF,TGTGCCAGCAGCCAAAGCACGAGAGAAGCTTTCTTT
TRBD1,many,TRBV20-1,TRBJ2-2,CSASGTGVTGELFF,TGCAGTGCTAGCGGGACAGGGGTCACCGGGGAGCTGTTTTTT
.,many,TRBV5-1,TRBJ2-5,CASSSISGSNIQETQYF,TGCGCCAGCAGCTCCATCTCGGGCAGCAATATCCAAGAGACCCAGTACTTC
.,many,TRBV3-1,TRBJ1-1,CASSPGTGTEAFF,TGTGCCAGCAGCCCGGGGACGGGGACTGAAGCTTTCTTT
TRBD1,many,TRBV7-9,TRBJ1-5,CASSLGGGGNQPQHF,TGTGCCAGCAGCCTTGGAGGGGGCGGCAATCAGCCCCAGCATTTT
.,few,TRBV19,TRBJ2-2,CASTQGNTGELFF,TGTGCCAGTACTCAGGGGAACACCGGGGAGCTGTTTTTT